Each of the 7 T cell receptor beta chains below was sequenced from the same sample in a study of graft-versus-host responses after intestinal transplantation (dated by TCRdb to the early 2020s). Libraries were built with the immunoSEQ multiplex PCR assay. Here the immuneACCESS table is served through TCRdb, limited to in-frame sequences with V and J called. Missing clones are a known gap in these copies; in checked studies unresolved V genes cover under half, and the rest lacks a known reason. The sample includes nearly 100,000 clones, with about nine tenths observed a single time. Around 16% of the sample comes from the top ten. The sample consisted of PBMCs, taken roughly 450 days after intestinal transplant. The receptors shown here come from a human patient who received an intestinal transplant, so some T cells may come from the graft donor.

V is TRBV29-1 and J is TRBJ1-5; TRBD1 aligns across 8 bases. CDR1 is SQVTM and CDR2 is ANQGSEA in the germline V gene. Trimming cost V 6 bases and J 0 bases; bases outside gene matches: 4. This CDR3 has 14 residues. The CDR3 region is CSVGTGTSNQPQHF. CDR3 nucleotide sequence: TGCAGCGTGGGGACAGGAACTAGCAATCAGCCCCAGCATTTT.

This rearrangement joins TRBV6-6 to TRBJ2-2, with D possibly TRBD1 on 5 matching bases. The CDR3 is made up of 13 amino acids. Trimming removed 6 bases at V and 3 bases at J, with 8 bases between. Germline V gene data show CDR1 as MNHNY and CDR2 as SVGAGI (reference sequence). This CDR3 is CASRPRDTGELFF. The CDR3 bases are TGTGCCAGCAGACCCAGGGACACCGGGGAGCTGTTTTTT.

V and J are TRBV11-2 and TRBJ1-4; TRBD1 might be the D (6 bases). This CDR3 is built from 15 residues. Germline loops: CDR1 SGHAT, CDR2 FQNNGV. V lost 8 bases, J lost 7 bases, and 20 bases lay in between. The CDR3 DNA follows: TGTGCCAGCCAAGGGGGGGGCAGGGGCGGTGAAAAACTGTTTTTT. It encodes CASQGGGRGGEKLFF.

The chain is built from TRBV5-1 and TRBJ2-5; 7 nucleotides agree with TRBD1. The CDR3 length is 14 residues. J was trimmed by 2 bases and V by 0 bases; bases with no gene match: 1. Per the germline V gene, CDR1 is SGHRS and CDR2 is YFSETQ. The CDR3 DNA is TGCGCCAGCAGCTTGGGGGGACAGCAAGAGACCCAGTACTTC. Residues: CASSLGGQQETQYF.

On this clone itself: A read error may account for a junction end that differs from germline. The V gene is TRBV6-1, the J gene TRBJ1-1; D not resolved. CDR3 length: 15 residues. From germline, CDR1 is MNHNS and CDR2 SASEGT. In nucleotides, the CDR3 is TGTGCCAGCAGGGAAGGTCCCTTCATGAACACTGAAGCTTTCTTT. The encoded protein is CASREGPFMNTEAFF.

This clone came up a few times. V and J are TRBV7-6 and TRBJ1-5; 9 nucleotides align to TRBD1. Germline V gene sequence: CDR1 SGHVS, CDR2 FNYEAQ. Germline trimming cut 5 bases from V and 1 base from J; bases unmatched to any gene: 6. The CDR3 is 16 residues long. In DNA form, the CDR3 reads TGTGCCAGCAGCCCGGGACAGGGTAAGAGCAATCAGCCCCAGCATTTT. Translating gives CASSPGQGKSNQPQHF.

This clone appeared a single time. The rearrangement joins TRBV5-1 to TRBJ1-4; TRBD1 aligns across 7 bases. The V gene's germline CDR1 is SGHRS and CDR2 YFSETQ. The trim removed 0 bases at V and 5 bases at J, leaving 4 bases unmatched. CDR3 length equals 15 residues. The CDR3 protein is CASSLVGTVNEKLFF. The CDR3 nucleotides are TGCGCCAGCAGCTTGGTTGGGACAGTAAATGAAAAACTGTTTTTT.